This TCR beta chain comes out of a study of Graves' ophthalmopathy and Graves' hyperthyroidism. Study-wide background: Peripheral blood collection took place at initial diagnosis, before any treatment. Findings and limits, study-wide: Researchers report that a 13-signature model separated ophthalmopathy from stable hyperthyroidism, posting about 88% sensitivity and roughly 80% specificity. Its predictions of ophthalmopathy progression gave the model over 65% sensitivity and approximately 72% specificity.

This clonotype was seen a few times. Its antigen is not identified. Germline loops: CDR1 SGDLS, CDR2 YYNGEE. V lost 4 bases, J lost 4 bases, and 12 bases lay in between. This CDR3 region has 15 residues. In donors with ophthalmopathy, activity was moderate-to-severe, with CAS ≥3, NOSPECS ≥4 and duration under 3 months. As the template, RNA transcripts were used to amplify TCR beta CDR3 regions. HTBI-primed first-round RT-PCR preceded second-round multiplex PCR. One entry per CDR3 protein results from TCRdb running MiXCR on the multiplex PCR reads. In the table there are almost 750,000 distinct CDR3 sequences, 35% to 50% of which are singletons.

This TCR was sampled from an adult man with Graves' ophthalmopathy. The sample consisted of peripheral blood. The chain has TRBV9 and TRBJ2-6; D might be TRBD1 (5 bases). Here the CDR3 reads CASSQGGAGANVLTF. CDR3 coding DNA: TGTGCCAGCAGCCAAGGTGGGGCAGGGGCCAACGTCCTGACTTTC.